Each of the 2 T cell receptor beta chains below was sequenced from the same sample in a study of neoadjuvant anti-PD-1 for oral cavity cancer listed by TCRdb under 2021. The sample's time point label is to be understood as: before neoadjuvant nivolumab. Libraries were prepared through the immunoSEQ multiplex PCR assay. TCRdb holds this immuneACCESS table with in-frame rearrangements only. Some clones are missing; in checked studies, unresolved V genes explain under half, and the rest has no known cause. This sample holds 30,000 to 35,000 clones; more than 75% were observed only once. Together, the top ten hold roughly 3.6% of the sample. The sample here was PBMCs, taken before nivolumab (anti-PD-1) treatment. These receptors originate from a person between 40 and 80 years old with oral cavity squamous cell carcinoma.

The chain couples TRBV4-2 to TRBJ1-1; D not resolved. V was cut by 0 bases and J by 2 bases, with 10 bases left in between. The CDR3 length is 15 residues. Germline V CDR1 and CDR2: LGHNA, YNFKEQ. CDR3 DNA: TGTGCCAGCAGCCAAGATCCCAGGATCAACACTGAAGCTTTCTTT. It encodes CASSQDPRINTEAFF.

This clone was counted between two and nine times. The chain has TRBV6-6 and TRBJ1-4; no reliable D call. The CDR3 consists of 15 residues. Germline CDR1 reads MNHNY; CDR2 reads SVGAGI (reference sequence). Trimming removed 0 bases from V and 4 bases from J, with 9 bases in between. The CDR3 DNA sequence: TGTGCCAGCAGTTACTCGAACGGCGATAATGAAAAACTGTTTTTT. This sequence encodes CASSYSNGDNEKLFF.